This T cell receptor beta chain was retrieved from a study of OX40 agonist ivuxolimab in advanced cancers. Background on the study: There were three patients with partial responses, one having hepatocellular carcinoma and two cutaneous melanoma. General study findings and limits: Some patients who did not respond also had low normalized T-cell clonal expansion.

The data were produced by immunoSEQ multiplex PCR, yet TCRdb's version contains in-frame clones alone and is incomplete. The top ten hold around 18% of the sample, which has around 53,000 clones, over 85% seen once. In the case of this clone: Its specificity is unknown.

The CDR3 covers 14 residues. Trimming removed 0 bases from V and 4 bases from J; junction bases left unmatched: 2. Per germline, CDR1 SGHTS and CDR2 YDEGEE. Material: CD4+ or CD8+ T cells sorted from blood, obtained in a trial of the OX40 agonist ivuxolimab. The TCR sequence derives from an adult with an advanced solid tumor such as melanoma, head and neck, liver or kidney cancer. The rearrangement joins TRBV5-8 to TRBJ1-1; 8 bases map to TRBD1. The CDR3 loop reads CASSLGTGITEAFF. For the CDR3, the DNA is TGTGCCAGCAGCTTGGGGACAGGGATCACTGAAGCTTTCTTT.